This entry lists 20 T cell receptor beta chains sequenced from one sample in a study of radiation and T cells in renal cell carcinoma. Stated time point: blood 2 weeks post-SBRT. Treatment noted: 15 Gy SBRT to primary tumor, nephrectomy 4 weeks later. Repertoires were generated with immunoSEQ multiplex PCR, while TCRdb's copy carries only in-frame clones and drops some. Of about 130,000 clones listed, 81% are singletons. This sample comprised blood, obtained from a patient whose treatment included radiotherapy and nephrectomy. The receptors here all came from a man aged 45 to 65 with renal cell carcinoma.

This chain connects TRBV9 to TRBJ1-2; perhaps TRBD1 as D (5 bases). This CDR3 has 14 residues. V lost 0 bases, J lost 6 bases, and 12 bases lay in between. CDR1 and CDR2 (germline): SGDLS, YYNGEE. The CDR3 here is CASSVAGRDHGYTF. In nucleotides, the CDR3 is TGTGCCAGCAGCGTAGCTGGCAGGGACCATGGCTACACCTTC. The full variable domain, with the rest looked up from reference TRBV9 and TRBJ1-2, is DSGVTQTPKHLITATGQRVTLRCSPRSGDLSVYWYQQSLDQGLQFLIQYYNGEERAKGNILERFSAQQFPDLHSELNLSSLELGDSALYFCASSVAGRDHGYTFGSGTRLTVV.

The chain employs TRBV5-1 and TRBJ2-2, with D possibly being TRBD2 (6 bases). The length of the CDR3 is 15 residues. Trimming removed 2 bases at V and 5 bases at J, with 13 bases between. Germline V gene data show CDR1 as SGHRS and CDR2 as YFSETQ. The CDR3 region has the DNA TGCGCCAGCAGCTTAGCGGGCCCTGGGACCGGGGAGCTGTTTTTT. Residues: CASSLAGPGTGELFF.

This clone was observed a single time. The chain combines TRBV9 with TRBJ1-4, with D perhaps matching TRBD1 (5 bases). Per germline, CDR1 SGDLS and CDR2 YYNGEE. The CDR3 contains 16 residues. V lost 3 bases and J lost 0, with 12 bases in between. CDR3 sequence: CASSAPQGATNEKLFF. CDR3 coding DNA: TGTGCCAGCAGCGCGCCCCAGGGAGCAACTAATGAAAAACTGTTTTTT.

This clone has a handful of counts. The genes are TRBV7-2 and TRBJ2-5, with D perhaps assigned TRBD1 or TRBD2 (6 bases each). CDR1 is SGHTA and CDR2 is FQGNSA in the germline V gene. V lost 3 bases and J 5 bases, leaving 16 bases between the germline ends. The CDR3 covers 15 residues. CDR3 coding DNA: TGTGCCAGCAGCTTGGATGGGGGGCGCTGGGAGACCCAGTACTTC. Protein sequence: CASSLDGGRWETQYF.

The chain employs TRBV30 and TRBJ2-5; 11 nucleotides agree with TRBD1. Germline V gene sequence: CDR1 GTSNPN, CDR2 SVGIG (reference sequence). CDR3 length: 15 residues. After removal of 0 bases from V and 6 bases from J, the junction contained 6 bases not matched to a gene. CDR3 amino acids: CAWSVWGTGGQTQYF. As DNA, the CDR3 is TGTGCCTGGAGTGTATGGGGGACAGGGGGGCAGACCCAGTACTTC.

This clone was seen a single time. The V gene is TRBV9, the J gene TRBJ2-5, with 11 bases that match TRBD2. V was pared by 2 bases and J by 5 bases, with 2 bases of the junction left unmatched. CDR3 size: 14 residues. Per germline, CDR1 SGDLS and CDR2 YYNGEE. The CDR3 here is CASSVTSGSETQYF. Written as DNA, the CDR3 is TGTGCCAGCAGCGTTACTAGCGGGAGTGAGACCCAGTACTTC.

This rearrangement joins TRBV6-1 to TRBJ2-3; 7 nucleotides match TRBD1. V gave up 5 bases and J gave up 0 bases; unmatched junction bases: 5. This CDR3 contains 15 residues. Germline assignment: CDR1 MNHNS and CDR2 SASEGT. The CDR3 protein is CASSLTTGSTDTQYF. CDR3 bases: TGTGCCAGCAGTCTTACGACAGGGAGCACAGATACGCAGTATTTT.

V gene TRBV7-2 combines with J gene TRBJ1-1, with D hard to call. CDR1 and CDR2 (germline): SGHTA, FQGNSA. CDR3 length: 13 amino acids. Trimming removed 5 bases from V and 0 bases from J, with 7 bases in between. DNA of the CDR3: TGTGCCAGCAGCCCCGTAATGAACACTGAAGCTTTCTTT. Translating it yields CASSPVMNTEAFF.

CDR3 in DNA: TGCGCCAGCGCCCGGGAGCCCCCCTACGAGCAGTACTTC. This translates into CASAREPPYEQYF. The rearrangement joins TRBV5-1 to TRBJ2-7, with a weak D call TRBD2 (6 bases). Germline CDR1 and CDR2: SGHRS and YFSETQ. This CDR3 region has 13 residues. Trimming shortened V by 7 bases and J by 2 bases, and 13 bases separated the two germline ends.

This chain uses TRBV5-1 with TRBJ2-5; 10 bases fit TRBD2. The V and J ends lost 0 bases and 1 base, in that order; junction bases with no gene match: 3. CDR3 size: 16 residues. Germline CDR1 reads SGHRS; CDR2 reads YFSETQ. The CDR3 reads CASSLGLAGVQETQYF. CDR3 in DNA: TGCGCCAGCAGCTTGGGGCTAGCGGGGGTCCAAGAGACCCAGTACTTC.

This chain uses TRBV7-8 with TRBJ2-6, with D unresolved. Per the germline V gene, CDR1 is SGHVS and CDR2 is FQNEAQ. The CDR3 runs to 14 residues. Between the trimmed V and J ends, which lost 4 bases and 3 bases, there was a span of 7 bases. CDR3 sequence (DNA): TGTGCCAGCAGCTCCGACGGTGGGGCCAACGTCCTGACTTTC. This sequence encodes CASSSDGGANVLTF.

The CDR3 DNA is TGTGCCAGCAGCCAAGGGGCTAGCAGAATTACGAGGGAGCAGTACTTC. This encodes CASSQGASRITREQYF. The chain uses TRBV9 and TRBJ2-7; D possibly uses TRBD1 or TRBD2 (5 bases each). The CDR3 spans 16 residues. Germline lookup yields CDR1 SGDLS and CDR2 YYNGEE. The V gene lost 4 bases and the J gene lost 7 bases, with 24 bases spanning the gap.

This clone was seen only a few times. The chain has TRBV10-3 and TRBJ1-1; D might be TRBD1 (6 bases). V was cut by 9 bases and J by 1 base, with 9 bases left in between. CDR1 ENHRY and CDR2 SYGVKD come from the germline V gene. The CDR3 has 12 amino acids. CDR3 sequence reads: CAMRTANTEAFF. The CDR3 coding sequence is TGTGCCATGAGGACAGCGAACACTGAAGCTTTCTTT.

The table lists this clone with a few counts. The chain combines TRBV18 with TRBJ2-2; D remains unclear. V shed 3 bases and J shed 3 bases, with 14 bases lying between them. This CDR3 contains 16 residues. Germline V gives CDR1 KGHSH, CDR2 LQKENI. The CDR3: CASSPPTGVDTGELFF. CDR3 nucleotides: TGTGCCAGCTCACCGCCGACCGGAGTAGACACCGGGGAGCTGTTTTTT.

This chain joins TRBV7-8 and TRBJ2-5, with 7 nucleotides matching TRBD2. Germline V CDR1 and CDR2: SGHVS, FQNEAQ. Unmatched junction bases numbered 17, after V lost 5 bases and J lost 5 bases. This CDR3 contains 17 residues. The CDR3 coding sequence is TGTGCCAGCAGCCCAGCACAGGTAGCGGGCGGTCGGGAGACCCAGTACTTC. Its protein is CASSPAQVAGGRETQYF.

This chain uses TRBV7-2 with TRBJ2-5; D gene uncertain. CDR3 size: 13 residues. The germline gives CDR1 SGHTA, CDR2 FQGNSA. V was trimmed by 4 bases and J by 2 bases, leaving 8 bases between them. CDR3 nucleotide sequence: TGTGCCAGCAGCTACTTAACTCAAGAGACCCAGTACTTC. This codes for CASSYLTQETQYF.

CDR3 residues: CASSLSLLAVHEQYF. CDR3 bases: TGTGCCAGCAGCTTATCCCTTCTGGCGGTCCACGAGCAGTACTTC. The chain combines TRBV7-8 with TRBJ2-7; D is unresolved. V was clipped by 2 bases and J by 5 bases, with 16 bases between them. Germline CDR1 reads SGHVS; CDR2 reads FQNEAQ. CDR3 length equals 15 residues.

V usage is TRBV2 and J usage is TRBJ1-6; maybe TRBD1 (6 bases). V lost 6 bases, J lost 1 base, and 16 bases lay in between. There are 17 residues in the CDR3. Per germline, CDR1 SNHLY and CDR2 FYNNEI. Written as DNA, the CDR3 is TGTGCCAGCAGCCAAGAGTTACAGGGTTCCTATAATTCACCCCTCCACTTT. Translated: CASSQELQGSYNSPLHF.

V gene TRBV6-1 combines with J gene TRBJ1-6; TRBD1 aligns across 8 bases. Germline CDR1 and CDR2: MNHNS and SASEGT. After removal of 6 bases from V and 9 bases from J, the junction contained 10 bases not matched to a gene. The CDR3 sequence is 15 residues long. The CDR3 is CASRPTGGAGSPLHF. The CDR3 DNA reads as TGTGCCAGCAGACCCACAGGGGGTGCGGGTTCACCCCTCCACTTT.

The V call is TRBV5-4, the J call TRBJ1-6, with a tentative D call TRBD1 (6 bases). The CDR3 extends over 15 amino acids. Between the trimmed V and J ends, which lost 6 bases and 7 bases, there was a span of 17 bases. CDR1 is SGHNT and CDR2 is YYREEE in the germline V gene (reference sequence). The CDR3 sequence: CASTMGAAGNSPLHF. The CDR3 nucleotides read TGTGCCAGCACCATGGGGGCAGCAGGGAATTCACCCCTCCACTTT.